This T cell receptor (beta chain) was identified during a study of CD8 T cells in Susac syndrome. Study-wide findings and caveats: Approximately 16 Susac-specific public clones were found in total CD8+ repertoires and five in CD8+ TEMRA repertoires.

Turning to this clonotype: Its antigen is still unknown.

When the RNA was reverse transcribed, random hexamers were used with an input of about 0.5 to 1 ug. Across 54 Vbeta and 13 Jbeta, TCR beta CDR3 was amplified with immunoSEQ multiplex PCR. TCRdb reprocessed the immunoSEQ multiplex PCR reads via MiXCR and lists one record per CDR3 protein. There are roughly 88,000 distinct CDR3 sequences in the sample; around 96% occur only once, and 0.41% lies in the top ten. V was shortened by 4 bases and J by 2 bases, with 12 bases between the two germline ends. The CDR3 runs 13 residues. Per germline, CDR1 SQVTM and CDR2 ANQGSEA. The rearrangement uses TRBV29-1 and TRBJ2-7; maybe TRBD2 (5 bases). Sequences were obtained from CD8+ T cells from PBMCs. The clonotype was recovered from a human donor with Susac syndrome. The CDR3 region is CSVGGESPYEQYF. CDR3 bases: TGCAGCGTTGGGGGAGAATCCCCCTACGAGCAGTACTTC.